This T cell receptor beta chain was recovered during a study of radiation and T cells in renal cell carcinoma. Study-level findings and limits: In blood, top tumor clones expanded by 2 weeks, shrinking by 4.

Libraries were prepared by immunoSEQ multiplex PCR; TCRdb keeps only in-frame clonotypes and omits some of them. The profile shows around 64,000 clones, 65% to 80% of them singletons. CDR1 is SGHVS, CDR2 FQNEAQ, per germline. Unmatched junction bases numbered 6, after V lost 5 bases and J lost 6 bases. CDR3 length: 13 amino acids. This clone was detected only a few times. Its antigen remains unknown. Time point defined: baseline pretreatment blood. As to treatment: 15 Gy SBRT to primary tumor, nephrectomy 4 weeks later. After SBRT, blood was collected at 2 and 4 weeks, plus baseline. This renal cell carcinoma was of the clear cell type.

Sequences were derived from blood, sampled from a patient whose treatment included radiotherapy and nephrectomy. The chain links TRBV7-8 to TRBJ1-1; 7 bases align to TRBD1. This clonotype originated in a man in his sixties with renal cell carcinoma. The CDR3 spells CASSPRTGPEAFF. The CDR3 DNA follows: TGTGCCAGCAGCCCCCGGACAGGACCTGAAGCTTTCTTT.